The 16 T cell receptor beta chains reported below all come from one sample, sequenced in a study of technical replicates of blood from a handful of donors. TCRdb keeps only in-frame clones here, not all; method: immunoSEQ multiplex PCR. This sample has about 81,000 clones, with roughly 95% found just once. Sequencing was performed on T cells isolated from PBMCs. The receptors derive from a human donor in good health.

This clone was counted only a few times. The gene calls are TRBV11-2 and TRBJ1-3; D not resolved. Trimming took 4 bases from V and 3 from J, leaving 10 bases between them. The CDR3 contains 14 residues. Looked up from germline, CDR1 is SGHAT and CDR2 is FQNNGV. CDR3 DNA: TGTGCCAGCAGCTCTACCCGGGGTGGAAACACCATATATTTT. Translated: CASSSTRGGNTIYF.

The chain employs TRBV27 and TRBJ2-7; TRBD1 aligns across 9 bases. Germline V gene data show CDR1 as MNHEY and CDR2 as SMNVEV (reference sequence). The CDR3 loop spans 17 amino acids. V shed 0 bases and J 3 bases; nucleotides not matched to a gene: 9. The CDR3 DNA reads as TGTGCCAGCAGTTTATCTCCCGTTCCGGGACAGGGCTACGAGCAGTACTTC. Residues: CASSLSPVPGQGYEQYF.

This clone appeared a single time. The CDR3 coding sequence is TGTGCCAGCAGTGGACAGGGCGCCGAGCAGTACTTC. This gives the protein CASSGQGAEQYF. The chain has TRBV6-5 and TRBJ2-7; 8 bases are shared with TRBD1. V dropped 5 bases and J dropped 6; count of bases not matched to a gene: 3. CDR1 and CDR2 from the germline V gene are MNHEY and SVGAGI. The CDR3 loop spans 12 amino acids.

The V call is TRBV28, the J call TRBJ2-7, with D maybe TRBD1 (6 bases). Between the trimmed V and J ends, which lost 7 bases and 6 bases, there was a span of 22 bases. The CDR3 runs 15 residues. Germline V gene lookup returns CDR1 MDHEN and CDR2 SYDVKM. Here the CDR3 reads CASNVMRQEGVEQYF. CDR3 coding DNA: TGTGCCAGCAATGTTATGCGACAGGAAGGCGTCGAGCAGTACTTC.

The chain uses TRBV28 and TRBJ1-2, with D maybe TRBD1 (5 bases). The CDR3 consists of 14 residues. V was pared by 1 base and J by 0 bases, with 6 bases between. Germline assignment: CDR1 MDHEN and CDR2 SYDVKM. This CDR3 is CASSLSGANYGYTF. CDR3 DNA: TGTGCCAGCAGTTTATCGGGGGCTAACTATGGCTACACCTTC.

This clone was detected once. The CDR3 coding sequence is TGTGCCTGGCAAAAGACTAGCTTGCTCCCAGATACGCAGTATTTT. This codes for CAWQKTSLLPDTQYF. The chain carries TRBV30 and TRBJ2-3; 7 nucleotides agree with TRBD2. Looked up from germline, CDR1 is GTSNPN and CDR2 is SVGIG (reference sequence). The CDR3 is 15 residues long. The V and J ends lost 5 bases and 4 bases, in that order; junction bases with no gene match: 12.

The rearrangement joins TRBV10-1 to TRBJ1-1; TRBD1 matches at 10 bases. The CDR3 extends over 15 amino acids. With 5 bases clipped from V and 3 bases from J, the junction kept 6 bases outside the gene matches. Germline CDR1 is WNHNN and CDR2 is SYGVQD (reference sequence). CDR3 protein: CASSNTGQGYTEAFF. DNA of the CDR3: TGCGCCAGCAGTAATACGGGACAGGGGTACACTGAAGCTTTCTTT.

The CDR3 nucleotides read TGTGCCAGCAGCCGAGGGACTAGCGGGAGGGAAGAGACCCAGTACTTC. It codes for CASSRGTSGREETQYF. The rearrangement links TRBV11-2 to TRBJ2-5, with 16 bases matching TRBD2. Germline V gene sequence: CDR1 SGHAT, CDR2 FQNNGV. The CDR3 is 16 residues long. The V and J ends lost 5 bases and 3 bases, in that order; junction bases with no gene match: 3. The full variable domain, completed using reference TRBV11-2 and TRBJ2-5, is EAGVAQSPRYKIIEKRQSVAFWCNPISGHATLYWYQQILGQGPKLLIQFQNNGVVDDSQLPKDRFSAERLKGVDSTLKIQPAKLEDSAVYLCASSRGTSGREETQYFGPGTRLLVL.

The chain combines TRBV9 with TRBJ2-4; 10 positions agree with TRBD2. Germline lookup yields CDR1 SGDLS and CDR2 YYNGEE. The ends lost 2 bases at V and 8 bases at J; junction bases unmatched: 4. The CDR3 runs 14 residues. The CDR3 loop reads CASSVEREGYIQYF. The DNA of the CDR3 is TGTGCCAGCAGCGTCGAGCGGGAGGGGTACATTCAGTACTTC. Full variable domain (remainder filled in from reference TRBV9 and TRBJ2-4): DSGVTQTPKHLITATGQRVTLRCSPRSGDLSVYWYQQSLDQGLQFLIQYYNGEERAKGNILERFSAQQFPDLHSELNLSSLELGDSALYFCASSVEREGYIQYFGAGTRLSVL.

This chain connects TRBV5-1 to TRBJ2-3, with D maybe TRBD2 (5 bases). The CDR3 length is 16 residues. Germline values: CDR1 SGHRS, CDR2 YFSETQ. Trimming took off 0 bases at V and 1 base at J, with 12 bases between the two ends. The CDR3 protein is CASSLGAAGGTDTQYF. The CDR3 bases are TGCGCCAGCAGCTTGGGAGCGGCAGGTGGCACAGATACGCAGTATTTT.

V and J are TRBV28 and TRBJ2-5; 7 bases line up with TRBD2. Per the germline V gene, CDR1 is MDHEN and CDR2 is SYDVKM. The CDR3 sequence is 13 residues long. Losses at the gene ends were 6 bases for V and 2 bases for J; bases not matched to a gene: 3. This CDR3 is CASSQGLQETQYF. CDR3 bases: TGTGCCAGCAGCCAGGGACTACAAGAGACCCAGTACTTC. Full variable domain (missing parts from reference TRBV28 and TRBJ2-5): DVKVTQSSRYLVKRTGEKVFLECVQDMDHENMFWYRQDPGLGLRLIYFSYDVKMKEKGDIPEGYSVSREKKERFSLILESASTNQTSMYLCASSQGLQETQYFGPGTRLLVL.

V and J are TRBV27 and TRBJ2-3; 9 bases line up with TRBD2. The CDR3 totals 17 residues. V lost 0 bases and J lost 4; bases outside the gene matches: 8. Germline assignment: CDR1 MNHEY and CDR2 SMNVEV (reference sequence). CDR3 sequence (DNA): TGTGCCAGCAGTTTATCGTTAGCGGGAGTGGGGGCAGATACGCAGTATTTT. Its translation: CASSLSLAGVGADTQYF.

This clone was counted between two and nine times. The J gene is TRBJ1-3, the V gene TRBV19; D uncertain. The CDR3 is 14 residues long. Between the trimmed V and J ends, which lost 3 bases and 0 bases, there was a span of 6 bases. Germline values: CDR1 LNHDA, CDR2 SQIVND (reference sequence). Written as DNA, the CDR3 is TGTGCCAGTAGTATGAGGGTCTCTGGAAACACCATATATTTT. The encoded protein is CASSMRVSGNTIYF.

This chain links TRBV28 with TRBJ1-1; maybe TRBD1 (6 bases). The CDR3 has 16 amino acids. The V and J ends lost 4 bases and 0 bases respectively, with 15 bases between them. Looked up from germline, CDR1 is MDHEN and CDR2 is SYDVKM. The CDR3 region is CASSYNRARMNTEAFF. The CDR3 DNA sequence: TGTGCCAGCAGTTATAACAGGGCGAGGATGAACACTGAAGCTTTCTTT.

The rearrangement uses TRBV28 and TRBJ1-5; 7 nucleotides line up with TRBD1. Germline CDR1 reads MDHEN; CDR2 reads SYDVKM. This CDR3 has 15 amino acids. V lost 3 bases to trimming and J lost 2 bases; unmatched junction nucleotides: 4. This CDR3 is CASSLEGAGNQPQHF. The CDR3 region has the DNA TGTGCCAGCAGTTTGGAGGGGGCGGGCAATCAGCCCCAGCATTTT.

This chain uses TRBV2 with TRBJ2-1, with 7 bases identical to TRBD2. The CDR3 sequence is 18 residues long. The V gene end was trimmed by 2 bases and the J gene end by 0 bases; junction bases not matched to a gene: 10. Germline V gene sequence: CDR1 SNHLY, CDR2 FYNNEI. CDR3 protein: CASSESATREASYNEQFF. The CDR3, as DNA: TGTGCCAGCAGTGAATCCGCTACTCGGGAGGCCTCCTACAATGAGCAGTTCTTC. The full variable domain, its missing parts supplied by reference TRBV2 and TRBJ2-1, is EPEVTQTPSHQVTQMGQEVILRCVPISNHLYFYWYRQILGQKVEFLVSFYNNEISEKSEIFDDQFSVERPDGSNFTLKIRSTKLEDSAMYFCASSESATREASYNEQFFGPGTRLTVL.